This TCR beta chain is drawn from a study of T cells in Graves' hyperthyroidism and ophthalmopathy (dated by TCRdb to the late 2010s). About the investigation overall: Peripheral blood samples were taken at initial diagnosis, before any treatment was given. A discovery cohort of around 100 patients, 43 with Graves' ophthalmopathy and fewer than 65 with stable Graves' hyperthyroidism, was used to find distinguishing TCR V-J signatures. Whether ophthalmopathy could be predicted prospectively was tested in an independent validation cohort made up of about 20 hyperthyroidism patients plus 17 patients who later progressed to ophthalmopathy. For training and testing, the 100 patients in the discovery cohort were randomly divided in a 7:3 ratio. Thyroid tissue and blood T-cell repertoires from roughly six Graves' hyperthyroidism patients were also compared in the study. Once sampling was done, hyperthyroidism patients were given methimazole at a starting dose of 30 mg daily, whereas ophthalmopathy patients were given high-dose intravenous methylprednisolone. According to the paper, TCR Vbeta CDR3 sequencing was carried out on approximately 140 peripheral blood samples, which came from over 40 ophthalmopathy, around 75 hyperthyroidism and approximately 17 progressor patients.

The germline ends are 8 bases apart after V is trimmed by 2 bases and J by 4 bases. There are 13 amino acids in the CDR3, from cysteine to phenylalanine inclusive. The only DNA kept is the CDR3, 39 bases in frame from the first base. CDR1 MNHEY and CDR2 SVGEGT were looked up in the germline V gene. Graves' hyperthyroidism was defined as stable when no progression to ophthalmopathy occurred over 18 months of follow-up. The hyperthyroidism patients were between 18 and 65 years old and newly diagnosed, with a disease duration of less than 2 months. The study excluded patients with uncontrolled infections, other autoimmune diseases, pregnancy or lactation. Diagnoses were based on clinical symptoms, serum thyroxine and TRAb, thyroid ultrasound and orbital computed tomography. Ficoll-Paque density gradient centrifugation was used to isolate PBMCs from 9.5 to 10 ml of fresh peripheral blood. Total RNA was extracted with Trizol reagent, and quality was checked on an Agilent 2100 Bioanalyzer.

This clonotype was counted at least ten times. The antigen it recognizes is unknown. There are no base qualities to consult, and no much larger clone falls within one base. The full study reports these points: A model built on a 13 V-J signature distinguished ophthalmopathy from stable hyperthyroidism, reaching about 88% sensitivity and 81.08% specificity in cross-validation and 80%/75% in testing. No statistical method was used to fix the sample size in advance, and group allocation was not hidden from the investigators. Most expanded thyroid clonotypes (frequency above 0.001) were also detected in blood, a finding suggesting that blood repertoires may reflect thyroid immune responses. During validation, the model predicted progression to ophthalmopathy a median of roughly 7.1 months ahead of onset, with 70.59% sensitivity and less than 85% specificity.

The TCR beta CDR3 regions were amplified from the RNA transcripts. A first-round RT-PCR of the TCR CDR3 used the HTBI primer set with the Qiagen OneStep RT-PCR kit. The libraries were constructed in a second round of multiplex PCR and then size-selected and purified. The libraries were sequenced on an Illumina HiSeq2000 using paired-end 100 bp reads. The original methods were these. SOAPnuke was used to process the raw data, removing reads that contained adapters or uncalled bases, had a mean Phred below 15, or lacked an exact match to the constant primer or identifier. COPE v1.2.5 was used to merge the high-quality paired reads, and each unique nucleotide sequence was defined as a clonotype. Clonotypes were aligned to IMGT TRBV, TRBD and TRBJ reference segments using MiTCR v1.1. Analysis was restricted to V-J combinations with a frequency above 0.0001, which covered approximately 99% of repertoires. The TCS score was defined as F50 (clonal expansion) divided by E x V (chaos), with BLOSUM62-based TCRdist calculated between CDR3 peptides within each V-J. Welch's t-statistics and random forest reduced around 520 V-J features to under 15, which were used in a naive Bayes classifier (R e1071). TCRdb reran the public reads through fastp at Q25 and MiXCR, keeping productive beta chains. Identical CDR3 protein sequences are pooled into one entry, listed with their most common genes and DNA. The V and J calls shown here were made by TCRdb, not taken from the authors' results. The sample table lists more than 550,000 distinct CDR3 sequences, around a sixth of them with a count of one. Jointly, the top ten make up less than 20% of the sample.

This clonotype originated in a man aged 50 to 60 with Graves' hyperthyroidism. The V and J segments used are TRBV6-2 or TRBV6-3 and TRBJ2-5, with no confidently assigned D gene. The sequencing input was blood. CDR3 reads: CASSYQLPETQYF. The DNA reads TGTGCCAGCAGTTACCAGCTCCCAGAGACCCAGTACTTC.